The rows below give T cell receptor beta chains drawn from one sample of a study of cytomegalovirus exposure and HLA in healthy donors. TCRdb's copy holds only in-frame clones and misses some; the assay was immunoSEQ multiplex PCR. The sample lists 150,000 to 160,000 clones, approximately 85% seen once, with roughly 2.3% in the top ten. The sequencing input was PBMCs. The receptor source for this set is a woman aged 18 to 35 in good health and CMV-seronegative. Each CDR3 is given with its conserved first and last residue.

v_gene	j_gene	CDR3aa
TRBV5-1	TRBJ1-4	CASSLAGGYEKLFF
TRBV27	TRBJ1-2	CASTPRWGGDGYTF
TRBV29-1	TRBJ1-2	CSVVSRQGAYGYTF
TRBV27	TRBJ1-3	CASSPDTSSGNTIYF
TRBV19	TRBJ2-7	CASSMGTSRYF
TRBV4-2	TRBJ1-5	CASSPTQGSSGNQPQHF
TRBV9	TRBJ2-3	CASSPRTGPDTQYF
TRBV7-6	TRBJ2-5	CASSSEGLAGQETQYF
TRBV30	TRBJ2-7	CAWRESGEQYF
TRBV6-1	TRBJ1-1	CASVSTEAFF
TRBV19	TRBJ1-4	CASSTLTGANEKLFF
TRBV14	TRBJ2-1	CASSQGQWPYNEQFF
TRBV7-8	TRBJ2-2	CASSPFGAADSTGELFF
TRBV6-6	TRBJ2-5	CASSDVHRVGTQYF
TRBV4-3	TRBJ2-6	CASSRIQGVVLTF
TRBV10-2	TRBJ1-2	CASSVAQGCGYTF
TRBV27	TRBJ1-3	CASSPAGLSLGNTIYF
TRBV27	TRBJ2-7	CASTWGRGYEQYF
TRBV4-2	TRBJ1-1	CASSPGQGNTEAFF
TRBV10-3	.	CAAYSPSGGYEQYF
TRBV11-2	TRBJ2-5	CASSLGLAGAGETQYF
TRBV11-2	TRBJ2-1	CASSSVAGTSYNEQFF
TRBV28	TRBJ1-3	CASKEPGNTIYF
TRBV18	TRBJ2-7	CASSPRDTYEQYF
TRBV2	TRBJ2-7	CASSLQGSSYEQYF
TRBV28	TRBJ1-2	CASSLGTGNSYGYTF
TRBV13	TRBJ2-3	CASSLEDRRSTDTQYF
TRBV28	TRBJ2-7	CASSAPRAAYEQYF
TRBV5-1	TRBJ2-7	CASSSQTSGGSYEQYF
TRBV5-1	TRBJ1-3	CASSAGVLSSGNTIYF
TRBV6-5	TRBJ2-1	CATQGASGYNEQFF
TRBV2	TRBJ2-3	CASSEWWGDADTQYF
TRBV10-3	TRBJ2-1	CAIYSRPLNEQFF
TRBV7-2	TRBJ1-5	CASSPVGSQPQHF
TRBV29-1	TRBJ2-7	CSVEGDRNTYEQYF
TRBV10-3	TRBJ2-7	CAISRDTSGNYEQYF
TRBV2	TRBJ1-2	CASSASQGALRGYTF
TRBV6-4	TRBJ2-6	CASSPGGVSGANVLTF
TRBV7-6	TRBJ1-3	CASSLAPGLGGNTIYF
TRBV28	TRBJ2-2	CASTNGEGGELFF
TRBV7-2	TRBJ1-1	CASSWDRGTEAFF
TRBV28	TRBJ1-2	CASSLTHGGDYGYTF
TRBV15	TRBJ1-5	CATSSRDINQPQHF
TRBV30	TRBJ2-2	CAWSTGTDTTGELFF
TRBV7-2	TRBJ2-7	CASSFGTSVYEQYF
TRBV5-6	TRBJ2-7	CASSFPIPVGSTQGEQYF
TRBV4-3	TRBJ2-3	CASSQDWTGTDTQYF
TRBV27	TRBJ2-7	CASSLSRGPAYEQYF
TRBV5-6	TRBJ2-7	CASSLVWSGGLYEQYF
TRBV19	TRBJ1-5	CASSALAYNQPQHF
TRBV25-1	TRBJ1-6	CASTGGRNSPLHF
TRBV9	TRBJ2-5	CASSVPGSQGTQYF
TRBV19	TRBJ2-7	CASSTDTLTSYEQYF
TRBV7-8	TRBJ2-7	CASSLMNPGNSYEQYF
TRBV7-9	TRBJ1-4	CATHSQGNEKLFF
TRBV25-1	TRBJ1-2	CASSEWAGGAGGYTF
TRBV30	TRBJ1-3	CAWSALRTASGNTIYF
TRBV7-2	TRBJ2-5	CASSLIGVGGQYF